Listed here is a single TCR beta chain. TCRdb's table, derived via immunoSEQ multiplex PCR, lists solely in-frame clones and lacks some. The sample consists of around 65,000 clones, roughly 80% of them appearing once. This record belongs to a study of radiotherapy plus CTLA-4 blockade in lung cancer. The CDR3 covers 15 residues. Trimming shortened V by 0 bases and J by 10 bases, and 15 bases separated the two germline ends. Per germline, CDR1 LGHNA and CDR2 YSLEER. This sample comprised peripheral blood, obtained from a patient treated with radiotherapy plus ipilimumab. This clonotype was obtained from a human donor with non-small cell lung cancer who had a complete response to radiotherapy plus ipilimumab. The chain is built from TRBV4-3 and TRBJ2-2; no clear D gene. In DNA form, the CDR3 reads TGCGCCAGCAGCCAAGAGATCGGCTCCGTGGAGGAGCTGTTTTTT. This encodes CASSQEIGSVEELFF.